The T cell receptor (beta chain) under discussion was sequenced for a study of human T cells and chemical hapten exposure. TCRdb independently ran MiXCR on the RACE reads; one entry per CDR3 protein. The sample records roughly 43,000 distinct CDR3 sequences, 8.5% to 10% being singletons. Germline V gene sequence: CDR1 DFQATT, CDR2 SNEGSKA (reference sequence). V gave up 5 bases and J gave up 3 bases; unmatched junction bases: 9. The CDR3 consists of 14 residues. Time point denoted: patch test 2, 6 weeks after DPC sensitization. The treatment: therapeutic diphenylcyclopropenone sensitization with weekly scalp DPC. The study extracted total RNA from unfractionated whole blood. Phlebotomy was performed prior to application of every patch test. In this sample, this clonotype turned up a few times.

The sample here was whole blood, taken in connection with sensitization to the hapten diphenylcyclopropenone (DPC). The gene calls are TRBV20-1 and TRBJ2-7; 8 bases are shared with TRBD1. The sequence derives from a woman in her twenties or thirties with alopecia areata. Some clones in this sample may be carry-over from other donors' samples. CDR3 nucleotides: TGCAGTGCTCTATCCGGGACAGGACGCTACGAGCAGTACTTC. Its protein is CSALSGTGRYEQYF.